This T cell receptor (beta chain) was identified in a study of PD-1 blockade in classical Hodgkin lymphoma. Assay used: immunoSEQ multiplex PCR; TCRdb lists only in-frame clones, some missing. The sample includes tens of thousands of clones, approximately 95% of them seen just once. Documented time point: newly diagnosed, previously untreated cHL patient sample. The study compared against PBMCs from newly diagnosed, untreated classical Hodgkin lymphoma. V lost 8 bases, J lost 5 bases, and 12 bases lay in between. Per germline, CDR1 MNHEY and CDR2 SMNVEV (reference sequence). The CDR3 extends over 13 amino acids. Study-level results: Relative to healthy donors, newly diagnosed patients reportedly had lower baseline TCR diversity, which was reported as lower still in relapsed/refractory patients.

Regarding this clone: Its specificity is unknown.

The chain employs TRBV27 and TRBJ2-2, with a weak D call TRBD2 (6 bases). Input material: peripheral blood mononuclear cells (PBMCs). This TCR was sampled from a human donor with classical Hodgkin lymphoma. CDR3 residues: CASLGGVTGELFF. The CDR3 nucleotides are TGTGCCAGCTTAGGAGGGGTTACCGGGGAGCTGTTTTTT.